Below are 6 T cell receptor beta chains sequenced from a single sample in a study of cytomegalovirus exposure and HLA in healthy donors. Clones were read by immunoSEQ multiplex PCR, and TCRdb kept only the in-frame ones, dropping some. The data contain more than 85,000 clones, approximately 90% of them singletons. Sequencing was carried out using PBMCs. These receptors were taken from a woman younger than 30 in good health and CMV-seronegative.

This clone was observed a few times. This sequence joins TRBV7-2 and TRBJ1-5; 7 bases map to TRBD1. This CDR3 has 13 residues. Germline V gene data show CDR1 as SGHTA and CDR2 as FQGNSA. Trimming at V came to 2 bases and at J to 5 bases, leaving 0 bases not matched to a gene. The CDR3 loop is CASSLQGDQPQHF. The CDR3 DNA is TGTGCCAGCAGCTTACAGGGGGATCAGCCCCAGCATTTT.

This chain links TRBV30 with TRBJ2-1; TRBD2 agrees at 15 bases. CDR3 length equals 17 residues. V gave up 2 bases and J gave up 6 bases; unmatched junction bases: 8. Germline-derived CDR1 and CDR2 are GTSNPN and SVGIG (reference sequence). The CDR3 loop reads CAWSRPLGLAGGNEQFF. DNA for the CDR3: TGTGCCTGGAGTAGACCCCTGGGACTAGCGGGAGGCAATGAGCAGTTCTTC.

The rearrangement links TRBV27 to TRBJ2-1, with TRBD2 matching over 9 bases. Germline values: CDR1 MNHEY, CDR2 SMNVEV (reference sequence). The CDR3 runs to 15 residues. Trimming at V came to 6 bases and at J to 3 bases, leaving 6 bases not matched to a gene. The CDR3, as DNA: TGTGCCAGCAGGCATAGCGGGGGTGGCTACAATGAGCAGTTCTTC. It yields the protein CASRHSGGGYNEQFF.

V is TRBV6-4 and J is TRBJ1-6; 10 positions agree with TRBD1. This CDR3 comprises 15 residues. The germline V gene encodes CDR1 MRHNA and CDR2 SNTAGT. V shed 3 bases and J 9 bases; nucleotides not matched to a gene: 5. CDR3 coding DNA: TGTGCCAGCAGTGAACTCCGGGACAGGGGTTCACCCCTCCACTTT. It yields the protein CASSELRDRGSPLHF.

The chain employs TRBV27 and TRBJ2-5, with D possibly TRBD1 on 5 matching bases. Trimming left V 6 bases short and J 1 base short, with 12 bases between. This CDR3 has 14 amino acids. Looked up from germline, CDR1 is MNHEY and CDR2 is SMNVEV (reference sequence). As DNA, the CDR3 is TGTGCCAGCAGGCCTCAGGGTCTCCAAGAGACCCAGTACTTC. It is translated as CASRPQGLQETQYF.

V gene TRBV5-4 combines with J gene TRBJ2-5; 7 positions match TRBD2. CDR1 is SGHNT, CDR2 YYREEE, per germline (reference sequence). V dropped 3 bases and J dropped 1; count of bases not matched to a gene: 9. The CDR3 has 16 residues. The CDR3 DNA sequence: TGTGCCAGCAGCTCGGGCGGAGCGGGGATCCAAGAGACCCAGTACTTC. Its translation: CASSSGGAGIQETQYF.